The 21 T cell receptor beta chains below were found in one sample sequenced in a study of blood T cell repertoires in COVID-19. Data came from immunoSEQ multiplex PCR; TCRdb stores just in-frame clones and leaves some out. Of hundreds of thousands of clones in the sample, about four fifths are singletons; the top ten hold less than 5.5%. Sequencing was done on a sample of PBMCs or T cells enriched from blood (not recorded which). These receptors came from a man aged 35-49 years who had been exposed to COVID-19.

The J gene is TRBJ2-1, the V gene TRBV30; D is undetermined. Trimming left V 2 bases short and J 8 bases short, with 10 bases between. This CDR3 has 12 amino acids. Germline V lookup: CDR1 GTSNPN, CDR2 SVGIG (reference sequence). CDR3 coding DNA: TGTGCCTGGAGTCGAGTTACCGATGAGCAGTTCTTC. Translating gives CAWSRVTDEQFF.

The chain is built from TRBV21-1 and TRBJ2-3; the D segment call TRBD2 is taken from the table without a DNA check. TRBV21-1 is noted as a pseudogene. The length of the CDR3 is 15 residues. Here the CDR3 reads CASSTGRGYADTQYF. The CDR3 nucleotides are TGTGCCAGCAGCACCGGTCGCGGGTACGCAGATACGCAGTATTTT.

This chain connects TRBV4-2 to TRBJ2-3, with D uncertain. With 1 base removed from V and 1 base from J, the gap between germline ends came to 9 bases. Germline V gene data show CDR1 as LGHNA and CDR2 as YNFKEQ. The CDR3 sequence is 15 residues long. CDR3 loop: CASSQVPIGTDTQYF. The CDR3, as DNA: TGTGCCAGCAGCCAAGTCCCCATAGGCACAGATACGCAGTATTTT.

A note on this clone: The junction differs from germline at one of its ends, possibly a read error. The chain uses TRBV2 and TRBJ2-7; D may be TRBD2 (6 bases). The germline gives CDR1 SNHLY, CDR2 FYNNEI. This CDR3 spans 12 amino acids. The CDR3 DNA follows: TGTGCCAGCAGTGACCTGGGACTGCCGACGCTGTTC. This translates into CASSDLGLPTLF.

J is TRBJ2-3 and V is TRBV27; 13 nucleotides align to TRBD2. Per the germline V gene, CDR1 is MNHEY and CDR2 is SMNVEV (reference sequence). The CDR3 runs to 17 residues. V dropped 5 bases and J dropped 3; count of bases not matched to a gene: 8. Here the CDR3 DNA reads TGTGCCAGCAGTCGACCGACGGGACTAGCGGGAACAGATACGCAGTATTTT. It yields the protein CASSRPTGLAGTDTQYF.

The gene calls are TRBV30 and TRBJ2-2, with D hard to call. Trimming removed 4 bases from V and 11 bases from J, with 14 bases in between. The CDR3 length is 12 residues. The V gene's germline CDR1 is GTSNPN and CDR2 SVGIG (reference sequence). CDR3 amino acids: CAWTHSSPELFF. CDR3 DNA: TGTGCCTGGACTCATAGTTCCCCTGAGCTGTTTTTT.

This sequence joins TRBV27 and TRBJ2-7; 10 bases are shared with TRBD1. Trimming at V came to 5 bases and at J to 3 bases, leaving 10 bases not matched to a gene. This CDR3 has 16 residues. CDR1 MNHEY and CDR2 SMNVEV come from the germline V gene (reference sequence). The CDR3 DNA reads TGTGCCAGCAGTGGTCGGCTTGGGACAGGGGACTACGAGCAGTACTTC. Its translation is CASSGRLGTGDYEQYF.

The chain is built from TRBV12-3 or TRBV12-4 and TRBJ1-1, with D hard to call. V was trimmed by 4 bases and J by 9 bases, leaving 9 bases between them. The CDR3 length is 11 residues. The CDR3 DNA is TGTGCCAGCAGTTCCGGACTTAAAGCTTTCTTT. Its protein is CASSSGLKAFF.

The chain recombines TRBV9 with TRBJ2-5, with 7 nucleotides matching TRBD2. Germline values: CDR1 SGDLS, CDR2 YYNGEE. The V gene end was trimmed by 5 bases and the J gene end by 2 bases; junction bases not matched to a gene: 9. This CDR3 spans 15 amino acids. In DNA, the CDR3 is TGTGCCAGCAGGACGAGCGGGACTGGGCAAGAGACCCAGTACTTC. It is translated as CASRTSGTGQETQYF.

This chain uses TRBV6-1 with TRBJ1-5; D not certain. Germline V gene data show CDR1 as MNHNS and CDR2 as SASEGT. V lost 0 bases to trimming and J lost 6 bases, with 15 bases between them. This CDR3 is 16 amino acids long. The CDR3 sequence is CASSEAQGGRTQPQHF. The CDR3 nucleotides are TGTGCCAGCAGTGAAGCGCAAGGAGGGCGGACTCAGCCCCAGCATTTT.

The J gene is TRBJ2-1, the V gene TRBV10-3, with 11 bases aligning to TRBD2. The germline gives CDR1 ENHRY, CDR2 SYGVKD. CDR3 length equals 16 residues. The V and J ends lost 3 bases and 8 bases, in that order; junction bases with no gene match: 9. CDR3: CAISDISGRAGDEQFF. The CDR3 coding sequence is TGTGCCATCAGTGATATTAGCGGGAGGGCCGGCGATGAGCAGTTCTTC.

The chain uses TRBV7-9 and TRBJ1-1; D is uncertain. Germline assignment: CDR1 SEHNR and CDR2 FQNEAQ (reference sequence). V dropped 6 bases and J dropped 1 base, with 6 bases sitting between them. The CDR3 contains 12 residues. The CDR3 loop is CASRRENTEAFF. For the CDR3, the DNA is TGTGCCAGCAGACGGGAGAACACTGAAGCTTTCTTT. Complete variable domain (other parts from reference TRBV7-9 and TRBJ1-1): DTGVSQNPRHKITKRGQNVTFRCDPISEHNRLYWYRQTLGQGPEFLTYFQNEAQLEKSRLLSDRFSAERPKGSFSTLEIQRTEQGDSAMYLCASRRENTEAFFGQGTRLTVV.

The gene calls are TRBV15 and TRBJ1-4, with TRBD1 matching over 9 bases. CDR1 and CDR2 from the germline V gene are LNHNV and YYDKDF (reference sequence). The length of the CDR3 is 16 residues. Trimming at V came to 6 bases and at J to 7 bases, leaving 12 bases not matched to a gene. The CDR3 region has the DNA TGTGCCACCAGTGGCGCCGGGACAGGGAAGAGTGAAAAACTGTTTTTT. Translating gives CATSGAGTGKSEKLFF.

The V and J genes are TRBV11-2 and TRBJ2-3; the D gene is possibly TRBD1 (6 bases). Between the trimmed V and J ends, which lost 5 bases and 7 bases, there was a span of 19 bases. Germline CDR1 reads SGHAT; CDR2 reads FQNNGV. The CDR3 has 15 residues. The CDR3 region has the DNA TGTGCCAGCAGCCATGAAGCTGGGGACACCAATACGCAGTATTTT. It yields the protein CASSHEAGDTNTQYF. Drawing the rest from reference TRBV11-2 and TRBJ2-3, the complete variable domain is EAGVAQSPRYKIIEKRQSVAFWCNPISGHATLYWYQQILGQGPKLLIQFQNNGVVDDSQLPKDRFSAERLKGVDSTLKIQPAKLEDSAVYLCASSHEAGDTNTQYFGPGTRLTVL.

The chain couples TRBV7-6 to TRBJ2-1, with TRBD2 matching 8 bases. V shed 3 bases and J 2 bases; nucleotides not matched to a gene: 6. Germline V gene lookup returns CDR1 SGHVS and CDR2 FNYEAQ. The CDR3 spans 16 residues. The CDR3 DNA follows: TGTGCCAGCAGCTTTAGAACGGGAGGGCCCTACAATGAGCAGTTCTTC. This gives the protein CASSFRTGGPYNEQFF.

This rearrangement joins TRBV24-1 to TRBJ1-2; D may be TRBD1 (6 bases). Germline V gives CDR1 KGHDR, CDR2 SFDVKD. The length of the CDR3 is 14 residues. The V gene lost 0 bases and the J gene lost 6 bases, with 10 bases spanning the gap. The CDR3 coding sequence is TGTGCCACCAGTGATTTGGGCAGGGGAGATGGCTACACCTTC. This sequence encodes CATSDLGRGDGYTF.

CDR3 nucleotide sequence: TGTGCCAGCAGCCGGAGGACTAGCGGGCTTTACAATGAGCAGTTCTTC. It yields the protein CASSRRTSGLYNEQFF. The chain uses TRBV5-5 and TRBJ2-1, with 11 bases lining up with TRBD2. Germline V gene lookup returns CDR1 SGHKS and CDR2 YYEKEE (reference sequence). V lost 4 bases and J lost 4; bases outside the gene matches: 7. The CDR3 contains 16 residues.

The chain couples TRBV27 to TRBJ1-2; the match to TRBD1 covers 8 bases. Trimming cost V 6 bases and J 4 bases; bases outside gene matches: 10. The germline CDR1 and CDR2 sequences are MNHEY and SMNVEV (reference sequence). CDR3 length: 15 amino acids. The CDR3 sequence: CASRNDRGWGYGYTF. The CDR3 DNA reads TGTGCCAGCAGGAATGACAGGGGTTGGGGCTATGGCTACACCTTC.

The V gene is TRBV6-2 or TRBV6-3, the J gene TRBJ2-1; 9 positions agree with TRBD2. There are 17 residues in the CDR3. J lost 2 bases, V lost 4 bases, and 9 bases had no gene match. Germline V CDR1 and CDR2: MNHEY, SVGEGT. DNA for the CDR3: TGTGCCAGCAGTTTAACCTTAGCGGGAGTGCCCTACAATGAGCAGTTCTTC. Translating it yields CASSLTLAGVPYNEQFF.

The V call is TRBV27, the J call TRBJ1-2; D perhaps matches TRBD1 (6 bases). This CDR3 contains 15 residues. Per the germline V gene, CDR1 is MNHEY and CDR2 is SMNVEV (reference sequence). The V end was cut by 2 bases, the J end by 0 bases, with 10 bases between. CDR3 region: CASSLGAGANYGYTF. The CDR3, as DNA: TGTGCCAGCAGTTTAGGGGCAGGGGCTAACTATGGCTACACCTTC.

The V gene is TRBV4-1, the J gene TRBJ2-5; 8 positions match TRBD2. CDR1 is MGHRA and CDR2 is YSYEKL in the germline V gene. The CDR3 spans 17 residues. J was trimmed by 0 bases and V by 0 bases; bases with no gene match: 6. The CDR3, as DNA: TGCGCCAGCAGCCAAGAGGATAGCGGGACCGACCAAGAGACCCAGTACTTC. The encoded protein is CASSQEDSGTDQETQYF.